Following are 3 T cell receptor beta chains from one sample sequenced in a study of CD8+ T cells in alopecia areata. Reverse transcription of extracted RNA yielded cDNA, which provided the sequencing template. Assay used: immunoSEQ multiplex PCR; TCRdb lists only in-frame clones, some missing. The data hold approximately 210,000 clones, with 50% to 60% observed a single time. Treatment: oral pan-JAK inhibitor, 5-10 mg twice daily. This specimen was CD4+ T cells sorted from blood, taken at week 4, from a patient treated with tofacitinib. The receptors were gathered from a human donor with alopecia areata.

This clone showed up just a few times. This chain uses TRBV29-1 with TRBJ1-1; 9 nucleotides align to TRBD1. V lost 7 bases to trimming and J lost 7 bases; unmatched junction nucleotides: 13. This CDR3 contains 14 residues. Germline CDR1 reads SQVTM; CDR2 reads ANQGSEA. The CDR3 DNA sequence: TGCAGCGGAACAAACCTCGGGACAGGGAATGAAGCTTTCTTT. This encodes CSGTNLGTGNEAFF.

The chain has TRBV4-3 and TRBJ1-2, with D tentatively TRBD1 (5 bases). CDR1 is LGHNA, CDR2 YSLEER, per germline. The CDR3 contains 14 residues. Trimming pared 0 bases from V and 5 bases from J, leaving 10 bases between. CDR3 sequence reads: CASSQDTGTYGYTF. In nucleotides, the CDR3 is TGCGCCAGCAGCCAAGACACAGGTACATATGGCTACACCTTC.

The chain has TRBV5-6 and TRBJ1-1, with D tentatively TRBD1 (6 bases). The length of the CDR3 is 16 residues. Trimming shortened V by 4 bases and J by 0 bases, and 16 bases separated the two germline ends. Germline assignment: CDR1 SGHDT and CDR2 YYEEEE. CDR3 region: CASSDSTRGMNTEAFF. CDR3 bases: TGTGCCAGCAGCGATTCGACCAGGGGTATGAACACTGAAGCTTTCTTT.